Below are 16 T cell receptor beta chains sequenced from a single sample in a study of shared clonotypes between healthy human individuals. The table came from immunoSEQ multiplex PCR; TCRdb's copy has only in-frame clones and leaves some out. Of over a million clones listed, around 98.5% are singletons. Sequencing used naive CD4+ T cells sorted from blood. Subset specified: CD45RA+ positively selected. The receptors here all came from a young man in good health.

V usage is TRBV27 and J usage is TRBJ2-7, with D uncertain. This CDR3 is built from 13 residues. Trimming removed 0 bases at V and 1 base at J, with 4 bases between. Per germline, CDR1 MNHEY and CDR2 SMNVEV (reference sequence). The CDR3 region is CASSLSRSYEQYF. As DNA, the CDR3 is TGTGCCAGCAGTTTATCGAGATCCTACGAGCAGTACTTC.

The V and J genes are TRBV5-6 and TRBJ2-3; TRBD2 matches at 8 bases. The CDR3 runs 16 residues. V lost 1 base, J lost 3 bases, and 7 bases stayed unmatched. CDR1 is SGHDT, CDR2 YYEEEE, per germline. The chain's CDR3 is CASSLKRSGRTDTQYF. The CDR3 DNA is TGTGCCAGCAGCTTGAAAAGGAGCGGGAGAACAGATACGCAGTATTTT.

The chain carries TRBV28 and TRBJ2-3, with a tentative D call TRBD2 (6 bases). The germline V and J ends were trimmed by 2 bases and 1 base, with 10 bases remaining between them. This CDR3 has 15 residues. Per germline, CDR1 MDHEN and CDR2 SYDVKM. The CDR3: CASSLLGTGTDTQYF. The CDR3 nucleotides read TGTGCCAGCAGTTTACTGGGGACTGGCACAGATACGCAGTATTTT. Supplemented by reference TRBV28 and TRBJ2-3, the full variable domain reads DVKVTQSSRYLVKRTGEKVFLECVQDMDHENMFWYRQDPGLGLRLIYFSYDVKMKEKGDIPEGYSVSREKKERFSLILESASTNQTSMYLCASSLLGTGTDTQYFGPGTRLTVL.

V and J are TRBV5-1 and TRBJ2-6, with a possible D match to TRBD2 (5 bases). CDR1 SGHRS and CDR2 YFSETQ come from the germline V gene. V lost 3 bases and J 0 bases, leaving 13 bases between the germline ends. This CDR3 spans 17 amino acids. The CDR3 DNA reads TGCGCCAGCAGCTCTGGTGGACTGATCTCTGGGGCCAACGTCCTGACTTTC. Its protein product is CASSSGGLISGANVLTF.

This clone was seen a single time. The V call is TRBV15, the J call TRBJ1-5, with D unclear. V was clipped by 8 bases and J by 5 bases, with 19 bases between them. This CDR3 contains 15 residues. Germline CDR1 reads LNHNV; CDR2 reads YYDKDF (reference sequence). CDR3 sequence reads: CATEPRSGSHQPQHF. The CDR3 DNA sequence: TGTGCCACCGAGCCCCGATCAGGATCTCATCAGCCCCAGCATTTT.

This clone was seen a single time. The chain links TRBV5-1 to TRBJ2-7, with TRBD1 as a possible D gene (6 bases). V lost 4 bases, J lost 5 bases, and 16 bases lay in between. Per germline, CDR1 SGHRS and CDR2 YFSETQ. This CDR3 is built from 14 residues. The CDR3 is CASSNGDKLDEQYF. CDR3 bases: TGCGCCAGCAGCAATGGGGACAAGCTCGACGAGCAGTACTTC.

The chain recombines TRBV15 with TRBJ2-7; 9 positions match TRBD1. CDR3 length equals 14 residues. Germline CDR1 and CDR2: LNHNV and YYDKDF (reference sequence). The trim removed 1 base at V and 6 bases at J, leaving 4 bases unmatched. DNA of the CDR3: TGTGCCACCAGCAGAGGGGGACAGGGACCCGAGCAGTACTTC. Its protein product is CATSRGGQGPEQYF. Based on the CDR3 plus reference TRBV15 and TRBJ2-7, the full variable domain is DAMVIQNPRYQVTQFGKPVTLSCSQTLNHNVMYWYQQKSSQAPKLLFHYYDKDFNNEADTPDNFQSRRPNTSFCFLDIRSPGLGDTAMYLCATSRGGQGPEQYFGPGTRLTVT.

The chain couples TRBV7-8 to TRBJ1-1; TRBD1 is a possible D gene (5 bases). The germline V gene has CDR1 SGHVS and CDR2 FQNEAQ. Trimming pared 3 bases from V and 0 bases from J, leaving 23 bases between. The CDR3 has 19 residues. DNA for the CDR3: TGTGCCAGCAGCTTTGAAAAGGGGCCTCCCGCACGATTGAACACTGAAGCTTTCTTT. Amino acids: CASSFEKGPPARLNTEAFF.

The chain couples TRBV7-6 to TRBJ2-1; D gene uncertain. The CDR3 is 13 amino acids. V lost 1 base and J 12 bases, leaving 13 bases between the germline ends. From germline, CDR1 is SGHVS and CDR2 FNYEAQ. CDR3 residues: CASSLDVVYTQFF. The CDR3 bases are TGTGCCAGCAGCTTAGATGTAGTCTATACGCAGTTCTTC.

This sequence joins TRBV7-7 and TRBJ2-5; maybe TRBD2 (5 bases). Germline V gene data show CDR1 as SSHAT and CDR2 as FNYEAQ (reference sequence). The CDR3 length is 11 residues. The CDR3, as DNA: TGTGCTTCCGGGGTGGGGGAGACCCAGTACTTC. It is translated as CASGVGETQYF.

In its sample, this clone was seen once. The chain employs TRBV18 and TRBJ1-2; 7 bases fit TRBD1. There are 17 residues in the CDR3. Germline V gene data show CDR1 as KGHSH and CDR2 as LQKENI. After removal of 1 base from V and 1 base from J, the junction contained 9 bases not matched to a gene. CDR3 nucleotide sequence: TGTGCCAGCTCACCACTGTGGGACAGCCGGTTTAACTATGGCTACACCTTC. This gives the protein CASSPLWDSRFNYGYTF.

This clone was counted a single time. The V and J genes are TRBV5-1 and TRBJ1-2; D unresolved. The CDR3 has 14 residues. CDR1 is SGHRS, CDR2 YFSETQ, per germline. Trimming shortened V by 0 bases and J by 5 bases, and 11 bases separated the two germline ends. The CDR3 nucleotides read TGCGCCAGCAGCTTGGATGTTCGACTGTATGGCTACACCTTC. This codes for CASSLDVRLYGYTF. Full variable domain (rest looked up from reference TRBV5-1 and TRBJ1-2): KAGVTQTPRYLIKTRGQQVTLSCSPISGHRSVSWYQQTPGQGLQFLFEYFSETQRNKGNFPGRFSGRQFSNSRSEMNVSTLELGDSALYLCASSLDVRLYGYTFGSGTRLTVV.

This chain links TRBV5-1 with TRBJ2-7; 9 nucleotides agree with TRBD2. Germline lookup yields CDR1 SGHRS and CDR2 YFSETQ. CDR3 length: 12 residues. The ends lost 2 bases at V and 7 bases at J; junction bases unmatched: 1. The chain's CDR3 is CASSFSGSEQYF. CDR3 nucleotide sequence: TGCGCCAGCAGCTTTAGCGGGAGTGAGCAGTACTTC.

The rearrangement uses TRBV9 and TRBJ1-1; possibly TRBD1 for D (6 bases). Per germline, CDR1 SGDLS and CDR2 YYNGEE. This CDR3 has 13 amino acids. Trimming removed 4 bases at V and 6 bases at J, with 13 bases between. For the CDR3, the DNA is TGTGCCAGCAGCTTCCGGGGGGGCCCTGAAGCTTTCTTT. Its translation is CASSFRGGPEAFF.

This sequence joins TRBV7-7 and TRBJ2-3, with D hard to call. Germline CDR1 and CDR2: SSHAT and FNYEAQ (reference sequence). V was clipped by 2 bases and J by 4 bases, with 4 bases between them. The CDR3 totals 12 residues. For the CDR3, the DNA is TGTGCCAGCAGCTTAAGGTCAGATACGCAGTATTTT. This gives the protein CASSLRSDTQYF.

This rearrangement joins TRBV5-1 to TRBJ2-2, with D tentatively TRBD1 or TRBD2 (5 bases each). CDR3 length equals 14 residues. Germline CDR1 is SGHRS and CDR2 is YFSETQ. V was clipped by 1 base and J by 7 bases, with 11 bases between them. The CDR3 bases are TGCGCCAGCAGCTTGACTGGGGGTGACGGGGAGCTGTTTTTT. Amino acids: CASSLTGGDGELFF.